This T cell receptor (beta chain) was obtained from a study of control samples from healthy donors and cancer patients. Measured with immunoSEQ multiplex PCR; TCRdb has only the in-frame clones, and not every one. The table lists about 51,000 clones, about nine tenths of them singletons. CDR3 length equals 18 residues. Trimming removed 2 bases from V and 6 bases from J; junction bases left unmatched: 9. Germline loops: CDR1 SGHTA, CDR2 FQGTGA. Sequencing was done on a sample of PBMCs. The origin of this receptor is a man in his fifties or sixties with head and neck cancer. This rearrangement joins TRBV7-3 to TRBJ2-1; 14 positions match TRBD2. CDR3 region: CASSLSRLAGGPSNEQFF. The CDR3, as DNA: TGTGCCAGCAGCTTATCCCGACTAGCGGGGGGGCCAAGCAATGAGCAGTTCTTC.